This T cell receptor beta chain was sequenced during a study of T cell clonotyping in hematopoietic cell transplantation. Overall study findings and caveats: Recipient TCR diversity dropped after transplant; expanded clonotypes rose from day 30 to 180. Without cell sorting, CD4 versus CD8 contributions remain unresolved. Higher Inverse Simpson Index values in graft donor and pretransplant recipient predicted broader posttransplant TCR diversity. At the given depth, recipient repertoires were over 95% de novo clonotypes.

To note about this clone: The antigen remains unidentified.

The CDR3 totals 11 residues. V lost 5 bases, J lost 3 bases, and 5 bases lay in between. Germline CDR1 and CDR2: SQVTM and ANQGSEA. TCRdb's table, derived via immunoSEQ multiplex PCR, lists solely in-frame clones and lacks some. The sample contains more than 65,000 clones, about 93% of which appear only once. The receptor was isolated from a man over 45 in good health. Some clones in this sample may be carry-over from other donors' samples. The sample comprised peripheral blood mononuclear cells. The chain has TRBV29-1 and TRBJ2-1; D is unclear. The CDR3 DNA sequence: TGCAGCGTTACCATCTACAATGAGCAGTTCTTC. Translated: CSVTIYNEQFF.